The rows below give T cell receptor beta chains drawn from one sample of a study of Graves' ophthalmopathy and Graves' hyperthyroidism. MiXCR was run by TCRdb on the multiplex PCR reads, yielding one entry per CDR3 protein. The table lists a few hundred thousand distinct CDR3 sequences, about 16% of them singletons. Input material: peripheral blood. Every receptor here comes from a woman aged 18-29 years with Graves' ophthalmopathy. The conserved cysteine and the conserved F or W are not part of the CDR3 here. The listing skips clone size in some rows; elsewhere it reads once, few, many or a size class.

>many|TRBJ2-7|TRBV30
AWSQGPYSYEQY
>many|TRBJ1-1|TRBV5-1
ASSSVQGLDTEAF
>many|TRBJ1-2|TRBV28
ASSFGTGIYGYT
>NA|TRBJ2-7|TRBV5-1
ASSFPDAGAYEQY
>many|TRBJ2-7|TRBV27
ASSLSSRPFYEQY
>many|TRBJ2-7|TRBV7-2
ASSLYTREQY
>many|TRBJ2-5|TRBV6-1
ASSENGLTLRKETQY
>NA|TRBJ2-7|TRBV6-5
ASSLGGGVSYEQY
>few|TRBJ1-1|TRBV5-1
ASSRETEGNTEAF
>many|TRBJ2-7|TRBV6-1
ASSRTSGRSYEQY
>many|TRBJ2-7|TRBV28
ASSFVITRGLYEQY
>NA|TRBJ2-2|TRBV12-3/TRBV12-4
ASSPLGPAGELF
>few|TRBJ2-7|TRBV12-3/TRBV12-4
ATQAGQGMTYEQY
>NA|TRBJ2-3|TRBV12-3/TRBV12-4
ATHRGGLTDTQY
>NA|TRBJ1-1|TRBV6-1
ATRRGNTEAF
>many|TRBJ2-4|TRBV5-1
ASSSSSWSDIQY
>medium-sized|TRBJ2-7|TRBV4-3
ASSQGGFDSLPNSYEQY
>many|TRBJ1-1|TRBV20-1
SAPRQGTTMNTEAF
>many|TRBJ2-5|TRBV29-1
SVNLGLAGGLETQY
>NA|TRBJ1-2|TRBV6-1
ASFKGGRGYT
>many|TRBJ2-3|TRBV4-1
ASSQVATATDTQY
>NA|TRBJ1-1|TRBV12-3/TRBV12-4
ASRYRSDEAF
>many|TRBJ2-7|TRBV6-1
ASSAIIYEQY
>many|TRBJ2-5|TRBV6-2/TRBV6-3
ASSYFGGGTQY
>few|TRBJ2-3|TRBV5-4
ASSYGAGLAGAKSTDTQY
>many|TRBJ1-1|TRBV9
ASGKGGIMNTEAF
>many|TRBJ1-2|TRBV10-3
AISGGGGYT
>many|TRBJ1-3|TRBV30
AWSVPRTLTSGNTIY
>NA|TRBJ2-7|TRBV4-1
ASSQEGQGRSYEQY
>NA|TRBJ1-1|TRBV6-1
ASNRRQGGTEAF
>few|TRBJ1-5|TRBV30
AWRRQGENQPQH
>many|TRBJ2-2|TRBV10-2
ASSESAGLGAGELF
>many|TRBJ2-7|TRBV6-2/TRBV6-3
ASSGRSGRPYEQY
>many|TRBJ2-5|TRBV10-3
ATQMGAGETQY
>many|TRBJ2-5|TRBV7-3
ASSFGGMETQY
>many|TRBJ2-7|TRBV30
AWSVAYEQY
>many|TRBJ2-2|TRBV29-1
SVAGQGVGGELF
>NA|TRBJ1-6|TRBV6-1
ASSTIQGLPGHDNSPLH
>NA|TRBJ1-1|TRBV30
AWKQGKTEAF
>NA|TRBJ1-5|TRBV12-3/TRBV12-4
ASSPGQISNQPQH
>many|TRBJ2-4|TRBV7-2
ASSRTSDFIQY
>many|TRBJ1-6|TRBV11-2
ASSLGQSSYNSPLH
>many|TRBJ2-7|TRBV28
ASSLFGQGIDGEQY